The subject of this entry is one TCR beta chain. This sample stems from a study of blood T cell repertoires in COVID-19. Study-wide background: Sites across the United States, Italy and Spain contributed samples from acute and convalescent COVID-19. PBMCs, B-cell-depleted T cells, or T cells provided the cDNA or gDNA that made up the material.

Seattle cases were enrolled at active infection and followed longitudinally. Here immunoSEQ multiplex PCR was the method, and the copy in TCRdb shows in-frame clones only, minus some. The sample records about 300,000 clones, roughly nine tenths being singletons. Germline CDR1 and CDR2: KGHSH and LQKENI. The trim removed 3 bases at V and 4 bases at J, leaving 3 bases unmatched. CDR3 length equals 15 residues. Sequencing was done on a sample of peripheral blood. The receptor was derived from a woman in her 30s with COVID-19, enrolled during active disease. The chain links TRBV18 to TRBJ1-6; 7 bases are a match to TRBD1. The chain's CDR3 is CASSPEGQYNSPLHF. The CDR3 coding sequence is TGTGCCAGCTCACCCGAGGGACAGTATAATTCACCCCTCCACTTT.